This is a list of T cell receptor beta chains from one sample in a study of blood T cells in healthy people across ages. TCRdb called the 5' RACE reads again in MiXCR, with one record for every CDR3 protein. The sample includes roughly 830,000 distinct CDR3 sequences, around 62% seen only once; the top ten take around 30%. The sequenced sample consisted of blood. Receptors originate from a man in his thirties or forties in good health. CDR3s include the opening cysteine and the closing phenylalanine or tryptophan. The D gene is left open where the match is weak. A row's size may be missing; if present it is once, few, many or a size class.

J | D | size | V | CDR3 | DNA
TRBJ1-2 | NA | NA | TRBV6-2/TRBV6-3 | CASSYSGSNYGYTF | TGTGCCAGCAGTTACTCGGGCAGCAACTATGGCTACACCTTC
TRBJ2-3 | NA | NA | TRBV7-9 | CASRTSVSTDPQYF | TGTGCCAGCCGCACGAGCGTAAGCACAGATCCGCAGTATTTT
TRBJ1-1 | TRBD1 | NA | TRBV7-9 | CASSLTGGVNTEAFF | TGTGCCAGCAGCTTAACAGGGGGCGTAAACACTGAAGCTTTCTTT
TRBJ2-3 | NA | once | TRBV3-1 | CASSARVTDTQYF | TGTGCCAGCAGCGCCCGGGTCACAGATACGCAGTATTTT
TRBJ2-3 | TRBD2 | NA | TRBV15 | CATSREPSGLMYF | TGTGCCACCAGCAGAGAACCTAGCGGTTTAATGTATTTT
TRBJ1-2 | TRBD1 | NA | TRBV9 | CASSGMRQGGYGYTF | TGTGCCAGCAGCGGAATGAGACAGGGCGGCTATGGCTACACCTTC
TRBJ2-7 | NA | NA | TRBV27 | CASSKRDPLYEQYF | TGTGCCAGCAGTAAGAGGGATCCCCTCTACGAGCAGTACTTC
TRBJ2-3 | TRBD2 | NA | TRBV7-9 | CASSMLAGGPTDTQYF | TGTGCCAGCAGCATGTTAGCGGGGGGCCCCACAGATACGCAGTATTTT
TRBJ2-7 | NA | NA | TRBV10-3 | CAISEFPMNYEQYF | TGTGCCATCAGTGAGTTCCCTATGAATTACGAGCAGTACTTC
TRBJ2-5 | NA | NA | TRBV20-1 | CSASPTDRYPETQYF | TGCAGTGCTAGCCCGACTGATCGATACCCAGAGACCCAGTACTTC
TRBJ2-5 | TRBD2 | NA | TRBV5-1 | CASSLASGGRNQETQYF | TGCGCCAGCAGCTTGGCTAGCGGGGGGCGAAACCAAGAGACCCAGTACTTC
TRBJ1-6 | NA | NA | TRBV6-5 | CASSSRGRSGSPLHF | TGTGCCAGCAGTTCTAGGGGACGGTCAGGTTCACCCCTCCACTTT
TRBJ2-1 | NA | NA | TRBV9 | CASSVDWNEQFF | TGTGCCAGCAGCGTAGATTGGAATGAGCAGTTCTTC
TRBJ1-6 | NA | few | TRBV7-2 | CASSSSRNSPLHF | TGTGCCAGCAGCTCCTCTCGTAATTCACCCCTCCACTTT
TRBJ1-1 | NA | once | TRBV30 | CAWSDKRPRGRNEAFF | TGTGCCTGGAGTGACAAGCGGCCCAGGGGACGGAATGAAGCTTTCTTT
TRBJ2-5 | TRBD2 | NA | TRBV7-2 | CASSPGGKQTQYF | TGTGCCAGCAGCCCGGGAGGGAAGCAGACCCAGTACTTC
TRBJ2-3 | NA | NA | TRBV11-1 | CASRPGARKQGPFPSTDTQYF | TGTGCCAGCCGACCGGGGGCACGCAAGCAGGGCCCCTTTCCTAGCACAGATACGCAGTATTTT
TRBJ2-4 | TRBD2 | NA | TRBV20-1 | CSPNVGGNIQYF | TGCAGCCCTAATGTCGGGGGGAACATTCAGTACTTC
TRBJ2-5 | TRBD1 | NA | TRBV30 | CAGVDRGETQYF | TGTGCCGGCGTCGACAGGGGAGAGACCCAGTACTTC
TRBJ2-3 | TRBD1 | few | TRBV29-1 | CSVAGGGFADTQYF | TGCAGCGTGGCAGGGGGCGGCTTCGCAGATACGCAGTATTTT
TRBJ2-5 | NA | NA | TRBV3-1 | CASSPVVKGETQYF | TGTGCCAGCAGCCCGGTAGTGAAGGGAGAGACCCAGTACTTC
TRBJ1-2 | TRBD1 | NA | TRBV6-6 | CASSDSGTGDYGYTF | TGTGCCAGCAGTGACTCCGGGACAGGGGACTATGGCTACACCTTC
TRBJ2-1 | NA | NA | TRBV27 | CASSLGVGQRETQFF | TGTGCCAGCAGTTTAGGCGTCGGTCAACGAGAGACCCAGTTCTTC
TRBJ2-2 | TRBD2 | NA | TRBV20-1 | CSARLAGGRNTGELFF | TGCAGTGCTAGACTAGCGGGGGGGCGGAACACCGGGGAGCTGTTTTTT
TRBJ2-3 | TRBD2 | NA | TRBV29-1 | CSVDKTSGRNTQYF | TGCAGCGTTGACAAGACTAGCGGGCGAAATACGCAGTATTTT
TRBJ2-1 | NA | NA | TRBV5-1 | CASSLAAGRQETQFF | TGCGCCAGCAGCTTGGCCGCTGGGAGGCAAGAGACCCAGTTCTTC
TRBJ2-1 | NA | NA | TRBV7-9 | CASSFEKRSDEQFF | TGTGCCAGCAGCTTTGAAAAGAGGTCGGATGAGCAGTTCTTC
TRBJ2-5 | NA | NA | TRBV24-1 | CATSDSDPGLETQYF | TGCGCCACCAGTGATTCTGACCCCGGCTTAGAGACCCAGTACTTC
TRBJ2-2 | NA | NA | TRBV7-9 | CASSSMGLLVRLNTGELFF | TGTGCCAGCAGCTCAATGGGGTTATTGGTACGACTGAACACCGGGGAGCTGTTTTTT
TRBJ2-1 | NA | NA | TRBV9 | CASSVARGGGRADEQFF | TGTGCCAGCAGCGTAGCTCGGGGTGGGGGTAGGGCCGATGAGCAGTTCTTC
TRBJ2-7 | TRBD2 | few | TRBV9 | CASSAGTRASEQYF | TGTGCCAGCAGCGCCGGGACTAGGGCATCCGAGCAGTACTTC
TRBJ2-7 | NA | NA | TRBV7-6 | CASSLVPRVSEQYF | TGTGCCAGCAGCTTAGTTCCCAGGGTAAGCGAGCAGTACTTC
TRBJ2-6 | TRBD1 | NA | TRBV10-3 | CAISPSGGNSGANVLTF | TGTGCCATCAGTCCTTCAGGGGGCAACTCTGGGGCCAACGTCCTGACTTTC
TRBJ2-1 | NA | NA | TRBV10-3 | CAISWTVQETQFF | TGTGCCATCAGCTGGACTGTCCAAGAGACCCAGTTCTTC
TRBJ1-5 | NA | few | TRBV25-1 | CASSEWSSNQPQHF | TGTGCCAGCAGTGAATGGAGTAGCAATCAGCCCCAGCATTTT
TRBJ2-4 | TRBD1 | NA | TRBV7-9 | CASSLAGTGDDIQYF | TGTGCCAGCAGCTTAGCCGGGACAGGGGATGACATTCAGTACTTC
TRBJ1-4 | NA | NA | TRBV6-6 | CASNRQETANEKLFF | TGTGCCAGCAACCGACAGGAGACCGCTAATGAAAAACTGTTTTTT
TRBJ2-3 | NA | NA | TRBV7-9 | CASSPGFVTDTQYF | TGTGCCAGCAGCCCAGGGTTCGTCACAGATACGCAGTATTTT
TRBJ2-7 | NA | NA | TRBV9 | CASSTGSGTSYEQYF | TGTGCCAGCAGCACCGGGTCGGGGACCTCCTACGAGCAGTACTTC
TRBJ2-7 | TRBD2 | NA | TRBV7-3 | CASSLVSGAEQYF | TGTGCCAGCAGCTTAGTTAGCGGGGCCGAGCAGTACTTC
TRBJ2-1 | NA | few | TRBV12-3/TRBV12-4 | CASSTAIRNEQFF | TGTGCCAGCAGTACCGCGATCAGGAATGAGCAGTTCTTC
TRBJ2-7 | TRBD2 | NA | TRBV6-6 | CASSHSGGGRYYEQYF | TGTGCCAGCAGTCACTCGGGCGGGGGGAGGTACTACGAGCAGTACTTC
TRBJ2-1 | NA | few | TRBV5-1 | CASSLGDGQFF | TGCGCCAGCAGCTTGGGGGATGGACAGTTCTTC
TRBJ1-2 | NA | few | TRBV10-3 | CAIGYKGLFTYGYTF | TGTGCCATCGGATATAAGGGACTATTTACCTATGGCTACACCTTC
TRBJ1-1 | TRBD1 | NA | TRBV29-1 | CSVDRGQGAGEAFF | TGCAGCGTTGACAGGGGACAGGGGGCGGGTGAAGCTTTCTTT
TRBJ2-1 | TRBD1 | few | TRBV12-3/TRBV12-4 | CASSSSLQGASYNEQFF | TGTGCCAGCAGCTCCTCGCTTCAGGGGGCATCCTACAATGAGCAGTTCTTC
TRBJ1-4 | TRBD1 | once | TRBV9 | CASSDPQGQGSEKLFF | TGTGCCAGCAGCGATCCACAGGGACAGGGCTCTGAAAAACTGTTTTTT
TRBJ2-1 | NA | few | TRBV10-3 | CAISESMAGNNEQFF | TGTGCCATCAGTGAGTCGATGGCAGGGAACAATGAGCAGTTCTTC
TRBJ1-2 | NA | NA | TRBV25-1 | CASSEDLGKGPYGYTF | TGTGCCAGCAGTGAAGATTTGGGGAAGGGCCCCTATGGCTACACCTTC